These 5 T cell receptor beta chains were all obtained from the same sample, sequenced in a study of blood T cell repertoires in COVID-19. Produced via immunoSEQ multiplex PCR; TCRdb's table is partial and in-frame only. The table lists approximately 450,000 clones, around 90% of them singletons. Material for sequencing was PBMCs or T cells enriched from blood (not recorded which). The receptors here all came from a woman aged 18 to 35 with acute COVID-19.

The chain employs TRBV6-6 and TRBJ1-2; D gene unclear. V was pared by 5 bases and J by 2 bases, with 6 bases between. Germline V gene data show CDR1 as MNHNY and CDR2 as SVGAGI (reference sequence). CDR3 length: 12 residues. CDR3 coding DNA: TGTGCCAGCAGTGTGGAGAACTATGGCTACACCTTC. Translation: CASSVENYGYTF.

This chain connects TRBV6-2 or TRBV6-3 to TRBJ1-2; D is perhaps TRBD1 (5 bases). V shed 5 bases and J shed 3 bases, with 10 bases lying between them. Per the germline V gene, CDR1 is MNHEY and CDR2 is SVGEGT. This CDR3 is built from 13 residues. This chain's CDR3 is CASSLDSDYGYTF. In DNA form, the CDR3 reads TGTGCCAGCAGTCTCGACAGTGACTATGGCTACACCTTC.

The CDR3 bases are TGTGCCTGGAGCCCCGAGTCCTACGAGCAGTACTTC. This gives the protein CAWSPESYEQYF. This chain joins TRBV30 and TRBJ2-7; D unclear. The CDR3 loop spans 12 amino acids. The germline V gene encodes CDR1 GTSNPN and CDR2 SVGIG (reference sequence). The V end was cut by 3 bases, the J end by 1 base, with 7 bases between.

The rearrangement uses TRBV5-1 and TRBJ1-4; D remains ambiguous. The germline V gene has CDR1 SGHRS and CDR2 YFSETQ. CDR3 length: 14 amino acids. V was shortened by 1 base and J by 7 bases, with 11 bases between the two germline ends. CDR3: CASSLYDGGEKLFF. The CDR3 DNA sequence: TGCGCCAGCAGCTTGTACGACGGCGGTGAAAAACTGTTTTTT.

This chain uses TRBV6-6 with TRBJ1-1, with D tentatively TRBD1 (6 bases). V gave up 4 bases and J gave up 3 bases, with 18 bases separating them. Looked up from germline, CDR1 is MNHNY and CDR2 is SVGAGI (reference sequence). This CDR3 has 16 amino acids. The CDR3 DNA reads TGTGCCAGCAGTTCCGCGGACAGCGAGTCGGACACTGAAGCTTTCTTT. Translating it yields CASSSADSESDTEAFF.